The 17 T cell receptor beta chains listed next were all sequenced from one sample in a study of spatial heterogeneity in lung cancer. Time point denoted: sample taken at primary tumor resection. Sequencing covered unsorted whole RNA taken from tumor, nontumor lung or frozen PBMC. TCRdb recomputed calls from the 5' RACE reads with MiXCR, one row per CDR3 protein. The sample has around 10,000 distinct CDR3 sequences, less than 4.5% seen once; the top ten hold less than 65%. Material: PBMCs, obtained at surgery. These receptors originate from a female donor with early-stage non-small cell lung cancer.

At least ten counts were recorded for this clonotype. Because the library targeted alpha chains, this beta chain is an off-target read whose size means little. V and J are TRBV7-2 and TRBJ2-5; 8 bases fit TRBD1. V was clipped by 9 bases and J by 1 base; unmatched bases: 7. The CDR3 covers 14 residues. Germline lookup yields CDR1 SGHTA and CDR2 FQGNSA. The chain's CDR3 is CASKRGTGQETQYF. The CDR3 nucleotides are TGTGCCAGTAAAAGAGGGACAGGCCAAGAGACCCAGTACTTC.

Comments on this clonotype: A library prepared for alpha chains yielded this beta chain as an off-target read; its size is of little meaning. The chain couples TRBV5-6 to TRBJ1-1; tentative D call: TRBD1 (6 bases). Trimming removed 0 bases from V and 8 bases from J, with 8 bases in between. Germline V CDR1 and CDR2: SGHDT, YYEEEE. CDR3 size: 12 residues. This CDR3 reads CASSLVQGEAFF. The CDR3 DNA follows: TGTGCCAGCAGCTTGGTTCAGGGGGAAGCTTTCTTT.

This clonotype has a count of ten or more. This beta chain is off target for a library built for alpha chains, so its abundance means little. V usage is TRBV3-1 and J usage is TRBJ2-6; D unclear. This CDR3 comprises 17 residues. V was clipped by 1 base and J by 0 bases, with 10 bases between them. CDR1 LGHDT and CDR2 YNNKEL come from the germline V gene (reference sequence). CDR3 sequence reads: CASSQANSDSGANVLTF. The CDR3 DNA reads as TGTGCCAGCAGCCAAGCGAACTCCGACTCTGGGGCCAACGTCCTGACTTTC.

There are many counts of this clonotype. This beta chain lies outside the target of a library built for alpha chains; its clone size means little. This chain joins TRBV5-4 and TRBJ2-5; possibly TRBD1 or TRBD2 for D (5 bases each). The CDR3 spans 13 residues. The V end lost 4 bases, the J end lost 6 bases, and 13 bases lay between the germline ends. From germline, CDR1 is SGHNT and CDR2 YYREEE (reference sequence). The CDR3 nucleotides read TGTGCCAGCAGCGCGAATAGGGACCAGACCCAGTACTTC. Encoded protein: CASSANRDQTQYF. The complete variable domain, with remaining parts taken from reference TRBV5-4 and TRBJ2-5, reads ETGVTQSPTHLIKTRGQQVTLRCSSQSGHNTVSWYQQALGQGPQFIFQYYREEENGRGNFPPRFSGLQFPNYSSELNVNALELDDSALYLCASSANRDQTQYFGPGTRLLVL.

This clonotype was seen repeatedly, ten times or more. This beta chain represents an off-target read in a library built for alpha chains; its size is of limited meaning. The V and J genes are TRBV21-1 and TRBJ1-6; the table's D gene call, TRBD1, was not cross checked with the DNA. TRBV21-1 is marked as a pseudogene. This CDR3 contains 18 residues. The CDR3 loop is CASSKVRVGQWDNSPLHF. In DNA, the CDR3 is TGTGCCAGCAGCAAAGTTAGGGTCGGACAGTGGGATAATTCACCCCTCCACTTT.

This clonotype counts as medium-sized. This beta chain is an unintended read in a library built for alpha chains; its size means little. This chain uses TRBV5-1 with TRBJ2-3; 12 bases fit TRBD2. V lost 3 bases, J lost 2 bases, and 4 bases stayed unmatched. Germline V gene sequence: CDR1 SGHRS, CDR2 YFSETQ. The CDR3 has 16 amino acids. Here the CDR3 reads CASSSGLAGTTDTQYF. The CDR3 DNA follows: TGCGCCAGCAGCTCCGGACTAGCGGGGACCACAGATACGCAGTATTTT.

Many counts were recorded for this clonotype. In a library made to pick up alpha chains, this beta chain is a stray read with a size that means little. The chain is built from TRBV16 and TRBJ1-1; perhaps TRBD1 as D (5 bases). The germline V gene has CDR1 KGHSY and CDR2 FQNENV. The CDR3 sequence is 16 residues long. V lost 0 bases and J lost 1, with 12 bases in between. The CDR3 DNA reads TGTGCCAGCAGCCAATCAGGGGCCCTAAAGAACACTGAAGCTTTCTTT. This encodes CASSQSGALKNTEAFF.

This clonotype was counted many times. In a library made to pick up alpha chains, this beta chain is a stray read with a size that means little. The chain recombines TRBV5-6 with TRBJ1-1; maybe TRBD1 (5 bases). V lost 0 bases, J lost 1 base, and 7 bases lay in between. Looked up from germline, CDR1 is SGHDT and CDR2 is YYEEEE. The CDR3 extends over 14 amino acids. CDR3 nucleotide sequence: TGTGCCAGCAGCTTGGAGGGGCAGAACACTGAAGCTTTCTTT. It specifies CASSLEGQNTEAFF.

Many counts were recorded for this clonotype. Within a library made for alpha chains, this beta chain is off target, and its count is uninformative. CDR3 DNA: TGTGCCAGCAGTTTAGCGCCTGCGGGAGAGCAGTTCTTC. Translation gives CASSLAPAGEQFF. The chain is built from TRBV12-3 or TRBV12-4 and TRBJ2-1; D might be TRBD2 (6 bases). The length of the CDR3 is 13 residues. V lost 0 bases and J 10 bases, leaving 10 bases between the germline ends.

This clonotype was picked up many times. The library was designed around alpha chains, so this beta chain is a stray read whose abundance carries little weight. This sequence joins TRBV6-2 or TRBV6-3 and TRBJ2-1; 7 bases line up with TRBD2. There are 15 residues in the CDR3. Per the germline V gene, CDR1 is MNHEY and CDR2 is SVGEGT. The V segment lost 2 bases and the J segment 6 bases; nucleotides outside the gene matches: 7. In DNA form, the CDR3 reads TGTGCCAGCAGTTACATCGAGACTAGCCGCAATGAGCAGTTCTTC. This codes for CASSYIETSRNEQFF.

This clonotype was found a few times. This beta chain is a stray read from a library made for alpha chains; its abundance is not meaningful. The chain recombines TRBV7-2 with TRBJ2-1; 7 bases match TRBD1. The CDR3 is 15 residues long. The V segment lost 6 bases and the J segment 6 bases; nucleotides outside the gene matches: 11. The germline V gene has CDR1 SGHTA and CDR2 FQGNSA. This CDR3 is CASRQGPAIINEQFF. The CDR3 coding sequence is TGTGCCAGCAGACAGGGGCCGGCAATAATCAATGAGCAGTTCTTC.

Ten or more counts support this clonotype. This beta chain represents an off-target read in a library built for alpha chains; its size is of limited meaning. The chain combines TRBV6-2 or TRBV6-3 with TRBJ1-5, with 7 positions matching TRBD1. CDR1 and CDR2 from the germline V gene are MNHEY and SVGEGT. This CDR3 has 13 residues. V was clipped by 2 bases and J by 14 bases; unmatched bases: 9. Here the CDR3 reads CASSYPGTDVKHF. CDR3 nucleotide sequence: TGTGCCAGCAGTTACCCAGGGACAGACGTGAAGCATTTT.

In its sample, this clonotype was seen many times. Because the library targeted alpha chains, this beta chain is an off-target read whose size means little. The chain recombines TRBV28 with TRBJ2-7; D is unclear. CDR3 length: 11 amino acids. V gave up 6 bases and J gave up 6 bases, with 9 bases separating them. Germline CDR1 MDHEN, CDR2 SYDVKM. DNA for the CDR3: TGTGCCAGCAGCTCTAGACCCGAGCAGTACTTC. As protein: CASSSRPEQYF.

This clonotype was found a few times. This beta chain represents an off-target read in a library built for alpha chains; its size is of limited meaning. The chain links TRBV2 to TRBJ1-1; TRBD1 might be the D (5 bases). The CDR3 consists of 13 residues. V lost 5 bases and J 1 base, leaving 8 bases between the germline ends. Per germline, CDR1 SNHLY and CDR2 FYNNEI. The CDR3 DNA sequence: TGTGCCAGCAGTTGGGACCCGAACACTGAAGCTTTCTTT. Protein product: CASSWDPNTEAFF.

This clonotype was seen a few times. In a library made to pick up alpha chains, this beta chain is a stray read with a size that means little. The rearrangement uses TRBV7-2 and TRBJ2-5; 7 positions agree with TRBD1. The junction had 7 bases not matched to a gene; V was cut back by 5 bases and J by 4 bases. The V gene's germline CDR1 is SGHTA and CDR2 FQGNSA. The CDR3 runs to 14 residues. This CDR3 is CASSARQGRETQYF. CDR3 sequence (DNA): TGTGCCAGCAGCGCCCGACAGGGACGAGAGACCCAGTACTTC.

There are a few counts of this clonotype. This beta chain is an off-target read within a library intended for alpha chains, so its frequency means little. The chain employs TRBV6-5 and TRBJ1-1; D remains unclear. Trimming pared 6 bases from V and 5 bases from J, leaving 10 bases between. Germline V CDR1 and CDR2: MNHEY, SVGAGI. This CDR3 has 12 residues. CDR3 DNA: TGTGCCAGCAGGACCACCAGGACTGAAGCTTTCTTT. This codes for CASRTTRTEAFF.

This clonotype came up many times. Little can be read into the size of this beta chain, an off-target read in a library designed for alpha chains. The V call is TRBV6-2 or TRBV6-3, the J call TRBJ2-2; D is perhaps TRBD2 (5 bases). V lost 6 bases and J lost 3, with 20 bases in between. This CDR3 region has 17 residues. Germline values: CDR1 MNHEY, CDR2 SVGEGT. CDR3 amino acids: CASRAGWGAAHTGELFF. The CDR3 DNA reads as TGTGCCAGCAGGGCGGGCTGGGGAGCCGCTCACACCGGGGAGCTGTTTTTT.